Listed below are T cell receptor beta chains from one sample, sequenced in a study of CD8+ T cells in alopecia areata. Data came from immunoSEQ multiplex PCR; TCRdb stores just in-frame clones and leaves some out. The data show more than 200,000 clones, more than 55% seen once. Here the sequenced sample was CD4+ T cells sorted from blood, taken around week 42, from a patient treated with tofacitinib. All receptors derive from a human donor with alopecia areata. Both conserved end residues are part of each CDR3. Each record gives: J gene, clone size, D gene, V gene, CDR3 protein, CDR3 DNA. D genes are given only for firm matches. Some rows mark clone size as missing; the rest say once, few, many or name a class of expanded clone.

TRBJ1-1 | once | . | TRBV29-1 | CSVSPGTNEAFF | TGCAGCGTCTCCCCCGGGACAAATGAAGCTTTCTTT
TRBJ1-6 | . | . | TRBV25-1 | CASSETRLDAGDSPLHF | TGTGCCAGCAGTGAGACCAGGCTGGACGCGGGTGATTCACCCCTCCACTTT
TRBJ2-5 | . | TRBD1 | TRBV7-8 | CASSSRTGWPQETQYF | TGTGCCAGCAGCTCTCGGACAGGGTGGCCCCAAGAGACCCAGTACTTC
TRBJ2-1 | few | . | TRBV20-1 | CSARRRPEQFF | TGCAGTGCTAGGCGCCGGCCCGAGCAGTTCTTC
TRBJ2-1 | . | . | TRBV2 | CASSSKGYNEQFF | TGTGCCAGCAGTTCCAAGGGGTACAATGAGCAGTTCTTC
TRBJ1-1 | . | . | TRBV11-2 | CASSLAQAEAFF | TGTGCCAGCAGCTTAGCCCAGGCTGAAGCTTTCTTT
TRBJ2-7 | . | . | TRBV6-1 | CASSGGRSSYEQYF | TGTGCCAGCAGTGGCGGCAGAAGCTCCTACGAGCAGTACTTC
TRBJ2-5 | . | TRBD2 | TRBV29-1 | CSVRLAGGRRETQYF | TGCAGCGTTCGATTAGCGGGGGGCAGGCGGGAGACCCAGTACTTC
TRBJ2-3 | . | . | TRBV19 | CASSFAATDTQYF | TGTGCCAGTAGTTTCGCAGCCACAGATACGCAGTATTTT
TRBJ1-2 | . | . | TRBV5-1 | CASSAQDPGSYGYTF | TGCGCCAGCAGCGCACAAGACCCAGGGAGCTATGGCTACACCTTC
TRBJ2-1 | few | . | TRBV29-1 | CSVATNYEQFF | TGCAGCGTGGCGACTAATTATGAGCAGTTCTTC
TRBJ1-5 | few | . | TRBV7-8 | CASSLAPGWPQHF | TGTGCCAGCAGCTTAGCCCCCGGGTGGCCCCAGCATTTT
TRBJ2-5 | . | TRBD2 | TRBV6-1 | CASTPIAGLGETQYF | TGTGCCAGCACTCCTATAGCGGGGTTGGGAGAGACCCAGTACTTC
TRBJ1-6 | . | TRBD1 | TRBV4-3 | CASSQDPTGDSPLHF | TGCGCCAGCAGCCAAGATCCGACAGGGGATTCACCCCTCCACTTT
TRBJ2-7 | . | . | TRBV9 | CASSVGGAESSYEQYF | TGTGCCAGCAGCGTAGGGGGGGCGGAGAGCTCCTACGAGCAGTACTTC
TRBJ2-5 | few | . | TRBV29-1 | CSVFGRRREETQYF | TGCAGCGTTTTCGGCCGTAGGCGGGAAGAGACCCAGTACTTC
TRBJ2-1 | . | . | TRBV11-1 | CASTPAGNEQFF | TGTGCCAGCACCCCGGCTGGGAATGAGCAGTTCTTC
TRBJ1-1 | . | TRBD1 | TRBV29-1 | CSVEEYRGHTEAFF | TGCAGCGTTGAAGAGTACAGGGGGCACACTGAAGCTTTCTTT
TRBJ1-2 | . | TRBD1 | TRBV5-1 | CASSLESGGNGYTF | TGCGCCAGCAGCTTGGAGTCAGGGGGCAATGGCTACACCTTC
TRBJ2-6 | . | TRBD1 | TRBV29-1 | CSVNRDREVCVPTF | TGCAGCGTTAACCGGGACAGGGAGGTATGCGTCCCGACTTTC
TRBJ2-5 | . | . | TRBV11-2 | CASSLEETQYF | TGTGCCAGCAGCTTAGAAGAGACCCAGTACTTC
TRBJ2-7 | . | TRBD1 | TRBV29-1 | CSVEQGAYEQYF | TGCAGCGTTGAACAGGGGGCCTACGAGCAGTACTTC
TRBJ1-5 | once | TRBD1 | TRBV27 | CASRGQARSNQPQHF | TGTGCCAGCAGGGGACAGGCCCGGAGCAATCAGCCCCAGCATTTT
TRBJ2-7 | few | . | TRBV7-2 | CASSAAGLEEQYF | TGTGCCAGCAGCGCCGCGGGGCTGGAGGAGCAGTACTTC
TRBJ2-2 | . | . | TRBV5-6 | CASSLVRGNTGELFF | TGTGCCAGCAGCTTGGTTCGGGGGAACACCGGGGAGCTGTTTTTT
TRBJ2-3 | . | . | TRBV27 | CASSFGVGRVGGDTQYF | TGTGCCAGCAGTTTTGGAGTCGGCAGGGTGGGCGGAGATACGCAGTATTTT
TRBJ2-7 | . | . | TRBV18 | CASSPAPTGISYEQYF | TGTGCCAGCTCACCCGCGCCAACAGGGATTTCCTACGAGCAGTACTTC
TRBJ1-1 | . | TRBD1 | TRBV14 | CASSLSPTGATEAFF | TGTGCCAGCAGCCTATCCCCTACAGGGGCCACTGAAGCTTTCTTT
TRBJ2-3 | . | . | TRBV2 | CASQGGNTQYF | TGTGCCTCCCAAGGTGGAAATACGCAGTATTTT
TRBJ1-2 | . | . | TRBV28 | CASSLSTGGYTF | TGTGCCAGCAGTTTATCAACAGGCGGCTACACCTTC
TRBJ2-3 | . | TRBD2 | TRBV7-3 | CASSLRPRLSSGGPDTQYF | TGTGCCAGCAGCTTACGCCCGAGGTTGTCTAGCGGGGGACCCGATACGCAGTATTTT
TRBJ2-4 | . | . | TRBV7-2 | CASSLGNGKNIQYF | TGTGCCAGCAGCCTCGGAAATGGCAAAAACATTCAGTACTTC
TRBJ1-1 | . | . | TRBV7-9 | CATSPRRGNTEAFF | TGTGCCACTTCGCCTCGGCGGGGGAACACTGAAGCTTTCTTT
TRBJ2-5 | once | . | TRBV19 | CASSFPGQGETQYF | TGTGCCAGTAGTTTCCCAGGGCAGGGGGAGACCCAGTACTTC
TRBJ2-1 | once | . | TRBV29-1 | CSVSSSYEQFF | TGCAGCGTTTCTTCATCATATGAGCAGTTCTTC
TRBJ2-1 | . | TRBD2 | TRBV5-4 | CASSLMAGDDRFF | TGTGCCAGCAGCTTGATGGCGGGGGATGACCGGTTCTTC